The rows below give T cell receptor beta chains drawn from one sample of a study of T cell therapy after organ transplantation. Measured with immunoSEQ multiplex PCR; TCRdb has only the in-frame clones, and not every one. The sample lists over 1,500 clones; roughly 90% were seen once. These TCRs' antigens remain unknown. The sample consisted of CD8+ T cells from blood, taken after autologous CMV-specific T cell therapy. The receptors were gathered from a human patient who had received a solid organ transplant and had CMV disease. Part of the T cells may come from the graft donor. Both conserved end residues are part of each CDR3. The D gene is left open where the match is weak. Only part of the rows carry a size: once, few, many, or a class if the clone is expanded.

D: NA; V: TRBV6-5; size: once; J: TRBJ2-6; DNA: TGTGCCAGCACCGTACCGTCTGGGGCCAACGTCCTGACTTTC; CDR3: CASTVPSGANVLTF
D: NA; V: TRBV6-5; size: once; J: TRBJ1-1; DNA: TGTGCCAGCAGTTACTCTGAGGACCTAGGAACTGAAGCTTTCTTT; CDR3: CASSYSEDLGTEAFF
D: NA; V: TRBV18; size: NA; J: TRBJ2-1; DNA: TGTGCCAGCTCACCAACCGGATTCTACAATGAGCAGTTCTTC; CDR3: CASSPTGFYNEQFF
D: NA; V: TRBV7-9; size: NA; J: TRBJ2-7; DNA: TGTGCCAGCAGCTTAGGGGGTTTAGGGGCGGCCTACGAGCAGTACTTC; CDR3: CASSLGGLGAAYEQYF
D: NA; V: TRBV14; size: NA; J: TRBJ1-4; DNA: TGTGCCAGCAGCCAAGGGGCCAATGAAAAACTGTTTTTT; CDR3: CASSQGANEKLFF
D: NA; V: TRBV4-1; size: NA; J: TRBJ2-1; DNA: TGCGCCAGCAGCCAAGATACGGGGGGCCGGAATGAGCAGTTCTTC; CDR3: CASSQDTGGRNEQFF
D: NA; V: TRBV6-5; size: few; J: TRBJ2-7; DNA: TGTGCCAGCAGTTTTCGGGGCGTCTCCTACGAGCAGTACTTC; CDR3: CASSFRGVSYEQYF
D: NA; V: TRBV19; size: NA; J: TRBJ1-3; DNA: TGTGCCAGTAGTATAGAGACAGGCTCGATCTCTGGAAACACCATATATTTT; CDR3: CASSIETGSISGNTIYF
D: NA; V: TRBV4-3; size: few; J: TRBJ1-3; DNA: TGCGCCAGCAGTCCCGGCGGGGCGGACTCTGGAAACACCATATATTTT; CDR3: CASSPGGADSGNTIYF
D: TRBD1; V: TRBV6-1; size: NA; J: TRBJ1-1; DNA: TGTGCCAGCAGTGAAAATCCTGGGGGACAGGGGGCAAGGGCTTTCTTT; CDR3: CASSENPGGQGARAFF
D: NA; V: TRBV5-8; size: once; J: TRBJ2-7; DNA: TGTGCCAGCAGCGGCAGGGAGTCCACTTCCTACGAGCAGTACTTC; CDR3: CASSGRESTSYEQYF
D: NA; V: TRBV7-8; size: NA; J: TRBJ2-2; DNA: TGTGCCAGCAGCTTGACTAGCACCGGGGAGCTGTTTTTT; CDR3: CASSLTSTGELFF
D: NA; V: TRBV11-2; size: NA; J: TRBJ2-6; DNA: TGTGCCAGCAGCTTAGCGGAATGGACAGTATCTACGGGAGTGACTTTC; CDR3: CASSLAEWTVSTGVTF
D: NA; V: TRBV9; size: NA; J: TRBJ2-2; DNA: TGTGCCAGCAGCGTAATATTGGGCGGGGAGCTGTTTTTT; CDR3: CASSVILGGELFF
D: NA; V: TRBV6-5; size: large; J: TRBJ2-2; DNA: TGTGCCAGCAGTTACAAGCTTGGCCCCGGGGAGCTGTTTTTT; CDR3: CASSYKLGPGELFF
D: NA; V: TRBV11-2; size: NA; J: TRBJ2-3; DNA: TGTGCCAGCAGTGAAGCTGGGGGAACAGATACGCAGTATTTT; CDR3: CASSEAGGTDTQYF
D: NA; V: TRBV9; size: NA; J: TRBJ1-2; DNA: TGTGCCAGCAGCGGGCGGGACGCAAACTATGGCTACACCTTC; CDR3: CASSGRDANYGYTF
D: NA; V: TRBV30; size: NA; J: TRBJ2-2; DNA: TGTGCCTGGAGTGTAGCAGGGGTGGAAACCGGGGAGCTGTTTTTT; CDR3: CAWSVAGVETGELFF
D: NA; V: TRBV13; size: NA; J: TRBJ2-6; DNA: TGTGCCAGCAGCCCCTCGCAGGTTAGCTCTGGGGCCAACGTCCTGACTTTC; CDR3: CASSPSQVSSGANVLTF
D: TRBD2; V: TRBV7-3; size: NA; J: TRBJ2-5; DNA: TGTGCCAGCAGCTTAGGGAGGGGAATAGAGACCCAGTACTTC; CDR3: CASSLGRGIETQYF
D: TRBD2; V: TRBV2; size: NA; J: TRBJ2-3; DNA: TGTGCCAGCAGTGCCGTGACTAGCGTAACTAGCACAGATACGCAGTATTTT; CDR3: CASSAVTSVTSTDTQYF
D: NA; V: TRBV7-8; size: few; J: TRBJ2-7; DNA: TGTGCCAGCAGCTTAGGTCCGAGCTACGAGCAGTACTTC; CDR3: CASSLGPSYEQYF
D: NA; V: TRBV4-2; size: once; J: TRBJ2-5; DNA: TGTGCCAGCAGCCCGAGACTAGTAGGGGAGACCCAGTACTTC; CDR3: CASSPRLVGETQYF
D: NA; V: TRBV27; size: NA; J: TRBJ1-6; DNA: TGTGCCAGCAGTTTATCCGGGGCCTCACCCCTCCACTTT; CDR3: CASSLSGASPLHF
D: NA; V: TRBV9; size: once; J: TRBJ2-3; DNA: TGTGCCAGCAGCGTTGGGACTGTAGCCGGAGATACGCAGTATTTT; CDR3: CASSVGTVAGDTQYF
D: TRBD2; V: TRBV11-2; size: NA; J: TRBJ2-7; DNA: TGTGCCAGCAGCTTCCTAGCGGGGACCTACGAGCAGTACTTC; CDR3: CASSFLAGTYEQYF
D: TRBD1; V: TRBV11-2; size: NA; J: TRBJ2-7; DNA: TGTGCCAGCAGCTTTCCCGGGACAGGGGGTAGCTACGAGCAGTACTTC; CDR3: CASSFPGTGGSYEQYF
D: TRBD1; V: TRBV7-9; size: NA; J: TRBJ2-2; DNA: TGTGCCAGCAGCTTAGAGGACAGGAACTGGGAGCTGTTTTTT; CDR3: CASSLEDRNWELFF
D: NA; V: TRBV13; size: NA; J: TRBJ2-7; DNA: TGTGCCAGCAGCTACCCCGGGAAAGAAAAGGCCGAGCAGTACTTC; CDR3: CASSYPGKEKAEQYF
D: NA; V: TRBV30; size: NA; J: TRBJ2-7; DNA: TGTGCCTGGAGCAACCTGGACATCGCTACGGGGTTTTCCTACGAGCAGTACTTC; CDR3: CAWSNLDIATGFSYEQYF
D: NA; V: TRBV7-9; size: NA; J: TRBJ2-7; DNA: TGTGCCAGCAGCTTTGCCCAGGGCAAGAGGACCTACGAGCAGTACTTC; CDR3: CASSFAQGKRTYEQYF
D: TRBD1; V: TRBV7-2; size: NA; J: TRBJ1-2; DNA: TGTGCCAGCAGCTCGCCGGGACAGACTTCTTATGGCTACACCTTC; CDR3: CASSSPGQTSYGYTF
D: NA; V: TRBV2; size: NA; J: TRBJ2-6; DNA: TGTGCCAGCAGTGCGGAAGAGGGGTTGTCAGTGTGGCACTCTGGGGCCAACGTCCTGACTTTC; CDR3: CASSAEEGLSVWHSGANVLTF
D: NA; V: TRBV10-3; size: NA; J: TRBJ1-1; DNA: TGTGCCATCGGTGAGGGGTCCACTGAAGCTTTCTTT; CDR3: CAIGEGSTEAFF
D: NA; V: TRBV7-4; size: NA; J: TRBJ2-5; DNA: TGTGCCAGCAGCTTATTGGTCCGTGTTATAGAGCAGGGAGAGACCCAGTACTTC; CDR3: CASSLLVRVIEQGETQYF
D: NA; V: TRBV28; size: NA; J: TRBJ1-2; DNA: TGTGCCAGCAGTTCCCCCCTCCGGGTCTACTATGGCTACACCTTC; CDR3: CASSSPLRVYYGYTF
D: NA; V: TRBV7-9; size: NA; J: TRBJ1-5; DNA: TGTGCCAGCAGCTTAGCGGTGCCCAATCAGCCCCAGCATTTT; CDR3: CASSLAVPNQPQHF
D: TRBD2; V: TRBV4-1; size: NA; J: TRBJ2-1; DNA: TGCGCCAGCAGCCACCGGGAGGGGAACAATGAGCAGTTCTTC; CDR3: CASSHREGNNEQFF
D: NA; V: TRBV19; size: once; J: TRBJ1-5; DNA: TGTGCCAGTAGCGAAAGGGTGGGGGGGAGCAATCAGCCCCAGCATTTT; CDR3: CASSERVGGSNQPQHF
D: TRBD1; V: TRBV7-9; size: NA; J: TRBJ2-1; DNA: TGTGCCAGCAGCTTAGCCCGGACAGGGAGCTCCTACAATGAGCAGTTCTTC; CDR3: CASSLARTGSSYNEQFF
D: NA; V: TRBV6-5; size: NA; J: TRBJ1-1; DNA: TGTGCCAGCAGTGGGGGGCCTGACACTGAAGCTTTCTTT; CDR3: CASSGGPDTEAFF
D: TRBD1; V: TRBV27; size: NA; J: TRBJ1-5; DNA: TGTGCCAGCAGTTTAACAGGGGGGGATCAGCCCCAGCATTTT; CDR3: CASSLTGGDQPQHF
D: NA; V: TRBV30; size: NA; J: TRBJ1-2; DNA: TGTGCCTGGAGTGTTGGGGGTCCTAACTATGGCTACACCTTC; CDR3: CAWSVGGPNYGYTF
D: NA; V: TRBV4-1; size: NA; J: TRBJ1-1; DNA: TGCGCCAGCAGCCAAGCCGGAGTGAACACTGAAGCTTTCTTT; CDR3: CASSQAGVNTEAFF
D: TRBD2; V: TRBV2; size: NA; J: TRBJ2-3; DNA: TGTGCCAGCAGTGAGGGACTAGCAAATCGGGGCACAGATACGCAGTATTTT; CDR3: CASSEGLANRGTDTQYF
D: NA; V: TRBV27; size: NA; J: TRBJ2-1; DNA: TGTGCCAGCATGGGGCAGGGGAATTACAATGAGCAGTTCTTC; CDR3: CASMGQGNYNEQFF